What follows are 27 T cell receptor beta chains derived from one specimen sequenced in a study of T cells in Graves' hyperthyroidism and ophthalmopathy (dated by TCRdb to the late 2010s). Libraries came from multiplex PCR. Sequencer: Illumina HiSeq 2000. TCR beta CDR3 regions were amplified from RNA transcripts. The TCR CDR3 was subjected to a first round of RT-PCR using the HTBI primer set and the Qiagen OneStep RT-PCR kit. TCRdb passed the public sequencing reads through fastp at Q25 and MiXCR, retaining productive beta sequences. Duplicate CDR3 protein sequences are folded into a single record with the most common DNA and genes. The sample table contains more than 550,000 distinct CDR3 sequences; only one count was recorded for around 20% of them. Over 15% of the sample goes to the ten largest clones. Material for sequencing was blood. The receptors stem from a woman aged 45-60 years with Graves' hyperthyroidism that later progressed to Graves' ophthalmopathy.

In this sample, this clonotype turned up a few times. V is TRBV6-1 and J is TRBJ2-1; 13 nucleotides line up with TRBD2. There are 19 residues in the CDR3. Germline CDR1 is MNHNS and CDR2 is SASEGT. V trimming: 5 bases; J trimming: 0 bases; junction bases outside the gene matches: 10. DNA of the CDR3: TGTGCCAGCAGTTCCACGGGACTAGCGGGACCGAGCTCCTACAATGAGCAGTTCTTC. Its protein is CASSSTGLAGPSSYNEQFF.

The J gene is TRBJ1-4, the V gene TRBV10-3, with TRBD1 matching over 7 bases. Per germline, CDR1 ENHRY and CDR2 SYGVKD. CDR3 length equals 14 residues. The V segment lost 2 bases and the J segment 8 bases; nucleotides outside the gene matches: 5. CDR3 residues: CAISEGTGVEKLFF. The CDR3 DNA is TGTGCCATCAGTGAGGGTACAGGGGTAGAAAAACTGTTTTTT.

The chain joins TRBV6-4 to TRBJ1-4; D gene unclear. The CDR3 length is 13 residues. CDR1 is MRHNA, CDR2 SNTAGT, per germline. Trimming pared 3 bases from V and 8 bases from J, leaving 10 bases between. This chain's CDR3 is CASSEVPGEKLFF. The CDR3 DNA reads TGTGCCAGCAGTGAAGTCCCCGGGGAAAAACTGTTTTTT.

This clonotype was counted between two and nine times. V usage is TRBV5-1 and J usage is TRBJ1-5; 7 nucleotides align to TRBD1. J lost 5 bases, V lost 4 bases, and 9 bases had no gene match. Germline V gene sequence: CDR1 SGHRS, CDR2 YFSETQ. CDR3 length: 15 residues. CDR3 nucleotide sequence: TGCGCCAGCAGCCCGACGGGAGGGGGCCATCAGCCCCAGCATTTT. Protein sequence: CASSPTGGGHQPQHF. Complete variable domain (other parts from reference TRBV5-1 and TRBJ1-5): KAGVTQTPRYLIKTRGQQVTLSCSPISGHRSVSWYQQTPGQGLQFLFEYFSETQRNKGNFPGRFSGRQFSNSRSEMNVSTLELGDSALYLCASSPTGGGHQPQHFGDGTRLSIL.

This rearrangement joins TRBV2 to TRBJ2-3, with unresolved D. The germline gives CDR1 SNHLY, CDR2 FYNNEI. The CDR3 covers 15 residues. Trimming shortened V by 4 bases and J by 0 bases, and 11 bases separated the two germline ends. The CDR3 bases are TGTGCCAGCAGTGTCATGAGTCCTAGCACAGATACGCAGTATTTT. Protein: CASSVMSPSTDTQYF. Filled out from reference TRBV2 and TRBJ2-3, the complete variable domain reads EPEVTQTPSHQVTQMGQEVILRCVPISNHLYFYWYRQILGQKVEFLVSFYNNEISEKSEIFDDQFSVERPDGSNFTLKIRSTKLEDSAMYFCASSVMSPSTDTQYFGPGTRLTVL.

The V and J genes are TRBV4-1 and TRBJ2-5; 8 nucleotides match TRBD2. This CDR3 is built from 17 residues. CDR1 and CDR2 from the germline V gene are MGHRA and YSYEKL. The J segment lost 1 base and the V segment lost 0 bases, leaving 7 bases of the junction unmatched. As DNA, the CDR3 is TGCGCCAGCAGCCAAGATTTGAGTAGCGGGGTCCAAGAGACCCAGTACTTC. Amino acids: CASSQDLSSGVQETQYF.

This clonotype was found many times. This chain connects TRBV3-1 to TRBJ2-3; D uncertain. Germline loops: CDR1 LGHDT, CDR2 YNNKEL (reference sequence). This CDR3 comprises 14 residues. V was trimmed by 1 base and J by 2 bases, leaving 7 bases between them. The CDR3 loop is CASSQGVPTDTQYF. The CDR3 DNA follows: TGTGCCAGCAGCCAAGGGGTCCCCACAGATACGCAGTATTTT.

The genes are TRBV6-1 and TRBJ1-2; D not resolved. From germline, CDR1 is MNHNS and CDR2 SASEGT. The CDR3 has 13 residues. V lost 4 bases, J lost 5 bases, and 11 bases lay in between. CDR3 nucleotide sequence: TGTGCCAGCAGTGCCTTGGGCCGGTATGGCTACACCTTC. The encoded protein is CASSALGRYGYTF.

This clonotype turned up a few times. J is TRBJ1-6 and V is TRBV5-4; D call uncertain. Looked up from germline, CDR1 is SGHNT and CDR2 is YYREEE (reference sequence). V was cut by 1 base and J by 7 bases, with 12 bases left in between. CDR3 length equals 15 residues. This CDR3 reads CASSLFGPANSPLHF. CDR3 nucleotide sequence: TGTGCCAGCAGCTTGTTCGGCCCCGCCAATTCACCCCTCCACTTT. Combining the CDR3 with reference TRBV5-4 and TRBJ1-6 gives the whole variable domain ETGVTQSPTHLIKTRGQQVTLRCSSQSGHNTVSWYQQALGQGPQFIFQYYREEENGRGNFPPRFSGLQFPNYSSELNVNALELDDSALYLCASSLFGPANSPLHFGNGTRLTVT.

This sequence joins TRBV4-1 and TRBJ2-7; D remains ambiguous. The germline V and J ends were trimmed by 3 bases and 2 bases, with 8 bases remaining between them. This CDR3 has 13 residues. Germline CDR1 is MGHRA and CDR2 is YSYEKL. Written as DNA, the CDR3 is TGCGCCAGCAGCCACGTTGGAGCCTACGAGCAGTACTTC. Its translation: CASSHVGAYEQYF.

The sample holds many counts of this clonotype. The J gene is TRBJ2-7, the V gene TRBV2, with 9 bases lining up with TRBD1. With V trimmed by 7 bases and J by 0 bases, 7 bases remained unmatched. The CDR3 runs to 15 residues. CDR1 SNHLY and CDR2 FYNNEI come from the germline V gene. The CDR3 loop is CASKRGQGSSYEQYF. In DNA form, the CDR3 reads TGTGCCAGCAAACGAGGACAGGGGAGCTCCTACGAGCAGTACTTC.

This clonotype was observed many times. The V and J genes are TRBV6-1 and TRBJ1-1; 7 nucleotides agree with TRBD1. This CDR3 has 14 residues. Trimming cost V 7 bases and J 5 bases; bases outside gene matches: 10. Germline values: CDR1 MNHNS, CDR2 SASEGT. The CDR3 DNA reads TGTGCCAGCAAAGCGACAGGGTGGTATACTGAAGCTTTCTTT. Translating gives CASKATGWYTEAFF.

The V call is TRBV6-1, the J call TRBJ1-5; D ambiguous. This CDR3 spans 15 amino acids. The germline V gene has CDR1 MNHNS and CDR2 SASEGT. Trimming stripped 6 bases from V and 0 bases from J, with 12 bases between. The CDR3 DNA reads TGTGCCAGCAGAGACGGGGAAAATAGCAATCAGCCCCAGCATTTT. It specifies CASRDGENSNQPQHF.

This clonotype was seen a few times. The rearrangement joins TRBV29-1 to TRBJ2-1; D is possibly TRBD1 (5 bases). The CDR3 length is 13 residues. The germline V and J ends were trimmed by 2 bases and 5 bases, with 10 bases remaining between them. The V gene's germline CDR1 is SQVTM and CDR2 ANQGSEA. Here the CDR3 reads CSVEPQGNNEQFF. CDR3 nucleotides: TGCAGCGTTGAACCCCAGGGTAACAATGAGCAGTTCTTC.

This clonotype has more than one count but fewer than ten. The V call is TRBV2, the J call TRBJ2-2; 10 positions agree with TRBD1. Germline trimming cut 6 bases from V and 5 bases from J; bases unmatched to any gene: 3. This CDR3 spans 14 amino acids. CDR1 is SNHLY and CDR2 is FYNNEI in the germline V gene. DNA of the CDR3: TGTGCCAGCAGGACAGGGGGCCGGACCGGGGAGCTGTTTTTT. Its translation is CASRTGGRTGELFF. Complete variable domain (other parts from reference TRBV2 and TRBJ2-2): EPEVTQTPSHQVTQMGQEVILRCVPISNHLYFYWYRQILGQKVEFLVSFYNNEISEKSEIFDDQFSVERPDGSNFTLKIRSTKLEDSAMYFCASRTGGRTGELFFGEGSRLTVL.

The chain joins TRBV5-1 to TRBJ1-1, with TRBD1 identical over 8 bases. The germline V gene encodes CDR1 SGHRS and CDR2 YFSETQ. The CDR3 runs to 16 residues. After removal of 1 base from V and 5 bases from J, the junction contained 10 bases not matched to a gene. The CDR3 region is CASSLQGASGRTEAFF. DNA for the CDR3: TGCGCCAGCAGCTTGCAGGGGGCGAGCGGTCGGACTGAAGCTTTCTTT. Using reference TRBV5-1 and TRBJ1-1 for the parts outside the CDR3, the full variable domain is KAGVTQTPRYLIKTRGQQVTLSCSPISGHRSVSWYQQTPGQGLQFLFEYFSETQRNKGNFPGRFSGRQFSNSRSEMNVSTLELGDSALYLCASSLQGASGRTEAFFGQGTRLTVV.

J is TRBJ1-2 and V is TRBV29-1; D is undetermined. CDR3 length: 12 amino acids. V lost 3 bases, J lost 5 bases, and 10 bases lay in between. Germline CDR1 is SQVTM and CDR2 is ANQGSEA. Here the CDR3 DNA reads TGCAGCGTTGATTCGGGAAGTTATGGCTACACCTTC. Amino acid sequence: CSVDSGSYGYTF.

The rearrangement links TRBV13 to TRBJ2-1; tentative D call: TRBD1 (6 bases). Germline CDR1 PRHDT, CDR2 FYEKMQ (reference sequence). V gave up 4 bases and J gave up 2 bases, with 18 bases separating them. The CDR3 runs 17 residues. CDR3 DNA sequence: TGTGCCAGCAGCTCACCCAGACAGGCGGGTACCTACAATGAGCAGTTCTTC. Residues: CASSSPRQAGTYNEQFF. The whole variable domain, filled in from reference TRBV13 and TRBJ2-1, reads AAGVIQSPRHLIKEKRETATLKCYPIPRHDTVYWYQQGPGQDPQFLISFYEKMQSDKGSIPDRFSAQQFSDYHSELNMSSLELGDSALYFCASSSPRQAGTYNEQFFGPGTRLTVL.

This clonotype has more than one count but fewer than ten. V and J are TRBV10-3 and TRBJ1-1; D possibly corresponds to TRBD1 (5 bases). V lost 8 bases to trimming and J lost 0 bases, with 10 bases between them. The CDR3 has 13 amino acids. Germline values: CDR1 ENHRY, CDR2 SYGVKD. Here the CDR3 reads CAISGVLNTEAFF. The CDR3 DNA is TGTGCCATCTCGGGGGTCTTGAACACTGAAGCTTTCTTT.

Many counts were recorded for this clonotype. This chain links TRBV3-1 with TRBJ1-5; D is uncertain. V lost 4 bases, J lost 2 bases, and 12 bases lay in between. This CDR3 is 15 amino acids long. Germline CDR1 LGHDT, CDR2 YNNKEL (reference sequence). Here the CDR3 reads CASSRGLGGNQPQHF. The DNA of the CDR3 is TGTGCCAGCAGCCGTGGCCTCGGGGGCAATCAGCCCCAGCATTTT.

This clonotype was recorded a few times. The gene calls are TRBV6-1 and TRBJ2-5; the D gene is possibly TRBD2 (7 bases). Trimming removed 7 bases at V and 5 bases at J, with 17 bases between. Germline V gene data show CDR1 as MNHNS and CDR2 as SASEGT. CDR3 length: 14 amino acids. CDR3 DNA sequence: TGTGCCAGCACCTGGGGAGGGGGAGAGGAGACCCAGTACTTC. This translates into CASTWGGGEETQYF.

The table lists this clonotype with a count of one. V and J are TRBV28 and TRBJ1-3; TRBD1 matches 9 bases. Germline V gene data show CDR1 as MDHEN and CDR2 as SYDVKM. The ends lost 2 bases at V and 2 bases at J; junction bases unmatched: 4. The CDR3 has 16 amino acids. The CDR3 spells CASSLGDRVTGNTIYF. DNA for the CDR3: TGTGCCAGCAGTTTAGGGGACAGGGTCACTGGAAACACCATATATTTT.

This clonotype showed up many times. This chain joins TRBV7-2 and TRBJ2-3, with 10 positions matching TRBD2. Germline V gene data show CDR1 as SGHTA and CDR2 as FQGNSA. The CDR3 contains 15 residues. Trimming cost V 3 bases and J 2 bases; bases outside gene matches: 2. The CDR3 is CASSFSGGATDTQYF. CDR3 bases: TGTGCCAGCAGCTTCAGCGGGGGGGCCACAGATACGCAGTATTTT.

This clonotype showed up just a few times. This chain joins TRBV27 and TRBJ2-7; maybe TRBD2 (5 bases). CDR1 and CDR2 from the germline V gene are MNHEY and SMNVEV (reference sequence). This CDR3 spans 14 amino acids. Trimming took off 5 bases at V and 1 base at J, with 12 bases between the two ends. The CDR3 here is CASSRRGISYEQYF. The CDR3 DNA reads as TGTGCCAGCAGTCGTAGAGGGATTTCCTACGAGCAGTACTTC.

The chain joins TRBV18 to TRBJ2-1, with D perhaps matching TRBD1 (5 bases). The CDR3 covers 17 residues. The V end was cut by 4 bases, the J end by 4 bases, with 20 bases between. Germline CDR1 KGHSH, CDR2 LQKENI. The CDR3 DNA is TGTGCCAGCTCACTCCAAACAGGACGAATTTCTTACAATGAGCAGTTCTTC. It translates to CASSLQTGRISYNEQFF.

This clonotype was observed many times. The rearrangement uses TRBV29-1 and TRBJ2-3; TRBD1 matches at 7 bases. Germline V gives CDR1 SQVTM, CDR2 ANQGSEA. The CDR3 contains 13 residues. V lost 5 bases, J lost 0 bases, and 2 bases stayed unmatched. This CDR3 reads CSVQDRSTDTQYF. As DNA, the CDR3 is TGCAGCGTTCAGGACAGGAGCACAGATACGCAGTATTTT.

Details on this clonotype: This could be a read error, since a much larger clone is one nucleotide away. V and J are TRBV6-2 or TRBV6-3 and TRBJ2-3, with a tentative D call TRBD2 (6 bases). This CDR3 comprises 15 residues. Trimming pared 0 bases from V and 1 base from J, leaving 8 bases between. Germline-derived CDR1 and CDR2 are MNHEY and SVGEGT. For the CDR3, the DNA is TGTGCCAGCAGTTACTCGGGCGGGGGCACAGATACGCAGTATTTT. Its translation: CASSYSGGGTDTQYF.